Detailed here is one T cell receptor (beta chain). The antigen remains unidentified. This entry comes from a study of monozygotic twins with inflammatory bowel disease. Study results and limitations: Healthy co-twins showed greater TCRbeta diversity (inverse Simpson) than IBD patients. No difference in repertoire similarity was seen between concordant and discordant twins, possibly because power was limited.

Germline loops: CDR1 LGHNA, CDR2 YSLEER. This CDR3 spans 15 amino acids. The team made cDNA by running eight separate reactions for each sample. Each of TCRalpha and TCRbeta cDNA went through two nested PCRs, lasting about 15 and 9 cycles. TCRdb reanalyzed the 5' RACE reads and collapses them to one entry per CDR3 protein, without DNA. The data include some 450,000 distinct CDR3 sequences; the top ten clones carry more than 2%. The V call is TRBV4-3, the J call TRBJ2-1; TCRdb picks TRBD2, but there is no DNA to check that call. The sample consisted of blood. The receptor comes from a human donor with ulcerative colitis or Crohn's disease, or a healthy co-twin of an affected twin (not recorded which). CDR3 amino acids: CASSQASGKWNEQFF.